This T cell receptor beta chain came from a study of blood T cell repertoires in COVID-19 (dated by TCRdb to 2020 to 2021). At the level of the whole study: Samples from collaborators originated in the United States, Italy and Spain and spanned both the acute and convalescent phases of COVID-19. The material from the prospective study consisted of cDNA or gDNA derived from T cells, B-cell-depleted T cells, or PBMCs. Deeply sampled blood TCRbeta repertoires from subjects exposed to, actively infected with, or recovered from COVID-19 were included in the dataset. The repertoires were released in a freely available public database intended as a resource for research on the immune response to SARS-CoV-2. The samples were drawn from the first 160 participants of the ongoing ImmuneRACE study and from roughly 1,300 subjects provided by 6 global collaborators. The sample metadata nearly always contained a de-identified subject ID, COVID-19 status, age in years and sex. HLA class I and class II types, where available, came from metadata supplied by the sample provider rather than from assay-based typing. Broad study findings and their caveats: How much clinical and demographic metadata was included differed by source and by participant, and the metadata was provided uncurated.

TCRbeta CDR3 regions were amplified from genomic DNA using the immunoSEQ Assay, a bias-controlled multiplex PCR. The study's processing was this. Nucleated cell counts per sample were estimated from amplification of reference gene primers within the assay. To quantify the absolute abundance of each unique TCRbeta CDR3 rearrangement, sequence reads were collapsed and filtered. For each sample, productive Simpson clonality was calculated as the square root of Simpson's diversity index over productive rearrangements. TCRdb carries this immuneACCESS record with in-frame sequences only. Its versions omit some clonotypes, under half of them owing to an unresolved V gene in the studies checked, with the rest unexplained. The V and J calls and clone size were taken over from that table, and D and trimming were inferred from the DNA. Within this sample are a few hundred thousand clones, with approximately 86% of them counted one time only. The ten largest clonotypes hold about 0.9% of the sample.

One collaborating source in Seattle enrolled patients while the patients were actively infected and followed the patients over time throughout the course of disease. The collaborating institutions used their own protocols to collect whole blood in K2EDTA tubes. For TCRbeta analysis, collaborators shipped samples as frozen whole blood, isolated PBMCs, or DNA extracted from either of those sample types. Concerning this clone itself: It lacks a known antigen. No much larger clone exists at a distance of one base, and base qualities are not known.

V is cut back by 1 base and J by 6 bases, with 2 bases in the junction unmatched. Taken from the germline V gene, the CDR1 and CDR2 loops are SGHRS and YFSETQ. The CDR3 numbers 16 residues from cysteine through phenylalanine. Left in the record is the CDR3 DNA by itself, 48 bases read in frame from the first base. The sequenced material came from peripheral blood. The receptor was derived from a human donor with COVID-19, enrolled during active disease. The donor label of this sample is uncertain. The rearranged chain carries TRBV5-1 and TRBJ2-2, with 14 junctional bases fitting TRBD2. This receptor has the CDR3 CASSLRLAGGAGELFF. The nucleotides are TGCGCCAGCAGCTTGAGACTAGCGGGAGGGGCCGGGGAGCTGTTTTTT.